The 23 T cell receptor beta chains in this list originate from one sample, sequenced in a study of blood T cell repertoires in COVID-19. Assay used: immunoSEQ multiplex PCR; TCRdb lists only in-frame clones, some missing. The table shows just under 150,000 clones, with approximately 89% occurring only once. What was sequenced was peripheral blood. The source of these receptors is a human donor in a cohort sampled during active COVID-19.

The chain links TRBV11-2 to TRBJ2-2, with TRBD2 matching over 8 bases. V was clipped by 2 bases and J by 4 bases; unmatched bases: 3. From germline, CDR1 is SGHAT and CDR2 FQNNGV. The CDR3 sequence is 15 residues long. CDR3 in DNA: TGTGCCAGCAGCTTAACTAGCGGCCCCACCGGGGAGCTGTTTTTT. Residues: CASSLTSGPTGELFF. Full variable domain (rest looked up from reference TRBV11-2 and TRBJ2-2): EAGVAQSPRYKIIEKRQSVAFWCNPISGHATLYWYQQILGQGPKLLIQFQNNGVVDDSQLPKDRFSAERLKGVDSTLKIQPAKLEDSAVYLCASSLTSGPTGELFFGEGSRLTVL.

This clone was found once. The rearrangement links TRBV4-2 to TRBJ1-2, with D unresolved. This CDR3 has 16 amino acids. The germline gives CDR1 LGHNA, CDR2 YNFKEQ. V was trimmed by 0 bases and J by 1 base, leaving 12 bases between them. The CDR3 spells CASSQDGNQVNYGYTF. As DNA, the CDR3 is TGTGCCAGCAGCCAAGATGGAAATCAGGTTAACTATGGCTACACCTTC.

The chain links TRBV11-2 to TRBJ2-1; TRBD2 is a possible D gene (6 bases). Germline CDR1 is SGHAT and CDR2 is FQNNGV. The CDR3 is 12 amino acids. V was pared by 3 bases and J by 10 bases, with 10 bases between. The CDR3 loop reads CASSFGGVEQFF. The CDR3 DNA reads TGTGCCAGCAGCTTCGGGGGTGTCGAGCAGTTCTTC.

This chain uses TRBV6-4 with TRBJ1-2; 7 bases are shared with TRBD1. After removal of 5 bases from V and 6 bases from J, the junction contained 9 bases not matched to a gene. The germline V gene encodes CDR1 MRHNA and CDR2 SNTAGT. This CDR3 has 14 residues. The CDR3 DNA follows: TGTGCCAGCAGTTTAACAGGGGAGAGTGATGGCTACACCTTC. It specifies CASSLTGESDGYTF.

The chain couples TRBV28 to TRBJ1-5, with 9 bases that match TRBD1. The V and J ends lost 2 bases and 4 bases, in that order; junction bases with no gene match: 9. The CDR3 is 17 residues long. Germline CDR1 MDHEN, CDR2 SYDVKM. The CDR3 spells CASSLPRTGGWNQPQHF. The CDR3 DNA reads as TGTGCCAGCAGTTTACCCCGCACAGGGGGCTGGAATCAGCCCCAGCATTTT.

The J gene is TRBJ1-6, the V gene TRBV10-1; 8 positions match TRBD1. The CDR3 has 16 amino acids. The V gene's germline CDR1 is WNHNN and CDR2 SYGVQD (reference sequence). Trimming took 0 bases from V and 6 from J; bases not matched to a gene: 4. CDR3: CASSESQDRANSPLHF. The CDR3, as DNA: TGCGCCAGCAGTGAGTCCCAGGACAGGGCTAATTCACCCCTCCACTTT.

In its sample, this clone was seen a few times. The chain employs TRBV9 and TRBJ1-6; unclear D gene. CDR1 is SGDLS and CDR2 is YYNGEE in the germline V gene. V dropped 2 bases and J dropped 5 bases, with 5 bases sitting between them. This CDR3 comprises 13 residues. For the CDR3, the DNA is TGTGCCAGCAGCGTTGGCAATAATTCACCCCTCCACTTT. Encoded protein: CASSVGNNSPLHF.

CDR3 sequence: CASSFLTYEQYF. CDR3 nucleotides: TGTGCCAGCAGCTTCCTAACCTACGAGCAGTACTTC. This chain joins TRBV21-1 and TRBJ2-7; the table gives TRBD2 as D, unverified against the DNA. TRBV21-1 is noted as a pseudogene. The CDR3 extends over 12 amino acids.

The count of this clone is one. The chain joins TRBV19 to TRBJ1-2; D might be TRBD1 (5 bases). Trimming took 5 bases from V and 4 from J, leaving 11 bases between them. The CDR3 covers 13 residues. Germline assignment: CDR1 LNHDA and CDR2 SQIVND (reference sequence). The CDR3 spells CASSWGGVYGYTF. The DNA of the CDR3 is TGTGCCAGTAGTTGGGGAGGGGTCTATGGCTACACCTTC.

The chain recombines TRBV7-9 with TRBJ1-2; D is unresolved. V lost 1 base, J lost 14 bases, and 11 bases lay in between. The germline CDR1 and CDR2 sequences are SEHNR and FQNEAQ (reference sequence). This CDR3 contains 11 residues. DNA of the CDR3: TGTGCCAGCAGCTTAGGTCCGGTCCCGACCTTC. This encodes CASSLGPVPTF.

The chain combines TRBV4-1 with TRBJ2-3; 7 nucleotides line up with TRBD2. The germline V gene has CDR1 MGHRA and CDR2 YSYEKL. V shed 1 base, J shed 6 bases, and the junction held 10 bases outside the gene matches. This CDR3 has 16 residues. CDR3 DNA sequence: TGCGCCAGCAGCCAAGGGCCCAGGGCGGGGGAGGATACGCAGTATTTT. Protein: CASSQGPRAGEDTQYF.

This chain links TRBV4-2 with TRBJ2-3, with D unresolved. Per the germline V gene, CDR1 is LGHNA and CDR2 is YNFKEQ. V was clipped by 0 bases and J by 0 bases, with 10 bases between them. The CDR3 is made up of 16 amino acids. CDR3 sequence: CASSQDYLVSTDTQYF. The CDR3 DNA sequence: TGTGCCAGCAGCCAAGACTATCTAGTAAGCACAGATACGCAGTATTTT.

This rearrangement joins TRBV5-8 to TRBJ1-5, with 7 bases matching TRBD1. The CDR3 extends over 16 amino acids. Germline V gives CDR1 SGHTS, CDR2 YDEGEE. The junction had 11 bases not matched to a gene; V was cut back by 5 bases and J by 3 bases. CDR3 region: CASSDDRAIHNQPQHF. Here the CDR3 DNA reads TGTGCCAGCAGTGATGACAGGGCAATACACAATCAGCCCCAGCATTTT.

The V gene is TRBV2, the J gene TRBJ2-7; 10 bases line up with TRBD1. The CDR3 is 15 residues long. Germline values: CDR1 SNHLY, CDR2 FYNNEI. J was trimmed by 3 bases and V by 7 bases; bases with no gene match: 9. The CDR3 loop is CASKKDRDRGYEQYF. CDR3 DNA: TGTGCCAGCAAAAAAGACCGGGACAGGGGCTACGAGCAGTACTTC. Full variable domain (outside the CDR3, taken from reference TRBV2 and TRBJ2-7): EPEVTQTPSHQVTQMGQEVILRCVPISNHLYFYWYRQILGQKVEFLVSFYNNEISEKSEIFDDQFSVERPDGSNFTLKIRSTKLEDSAMYFCASKKDRDRGYEQYFGPGTRLTVT.

Of note for this clone: In the same sample, other DNA sequences code for this CDR3. V usage is TRBV2 and J usage is TRBJ2-3, with TRBD1 matching over 9 bases. The junction had 1 base not matched to a gene; V was cut back by 1 base and J by 2 bases. The CDR3 sequence is 15 residues long. Germline assignment: CDR1 SNHLY and CDR2 FYNNEI. CDR3 sequence reads: CASSEDRGLTDTQYF. CDR3 in DNA: TGTGCCAGCAGTGAAGACAGGGGGCTCACAGATACGCAGTATTTT.

V is TRBV6-5 and J is TRBJ2-5, with a weak D call TRBD1 (5 bases). Trimming took off 4 bases at V and 1 base at J, with 7 bases between the two ends. CDR1 MNHEY and CDR2 SVGAGI come from the germline V gene. The CDR3 loop spans 13 amino acids. The CDR3 sequence: CASSWGSQETQYF. The CDR3, as DNA: TGTGCCAGCAGTTGGGGCAGCCAAGAGACCCAGTACTTC.

The rearrangement uses TRBV7-6 and TRBJ2-5; tentatively, D is TRBD2 (6 bases). Germline values: CDR1 SGHVS, CDR2 FNYEAQ. V dropped 1 base and J dropped 2 bases, with 11 bases sitting between them. The CDR3 spans 15 residues. CDR3 in DNA: TGTGCCAGCAGCTTAGAGGACGGGAGACAAGAGACCCAGTACTTC. The encoded protein is CASSLEDGRQETQYF.

This clone has a handful of counts. V usage is TRBV7-9 and J usage is TRBJ2-5; D perhaps matches TRBD1 (6 bases). The V end lost 5 bases, the J end lost 2 bases, and 12 bases lay between the germline ends. The germline V gene has CDR1 SEHNR and CDR2 FQNEAQ (reference sequence). CDR3 size: 14 residues. This CDR3 reads CASSRGGAQETQYF. In DNA, the CDR3 is TGTGCCAGCAGCCGAGGGGGAGCTCAAGAGACCCAGTACTTC.

The V call is TRBV2, the J call TRBJ2-1; 8 bases are shared with TRBD1. The CDR3 has 13 residues. V lost 8 bases to trimming and J lost 7 bases; unmatched junction nucleotides: 7. Per germline, CDR1 SNHLY and CDR2 FYNNEI. CDR3 protein: CASSTGAGNEQFF. The DNA for the CDR3 is TGTGCCAGCTCGACAGGGGCTGGGAATGAGCAGTTCTTC.

This sequence joins TRBV5-4 and TRBJ2-3, with D tentatively TRBD2 (6 bases). This CDR3 comprises 16 residues. Germline loops: CDR1 SGHNT, CDR2 YYREEE (reference sequence). The V and J ends lost 4 bases and 2 bases respectively, with 17 bases between them. The DNA for the CDR3 is TGTGCCAGCAGCCGGCCCGGGGGAGCGGCCACAGATACGCAGTATTTT. Protein product: CASSRPGGAATDTQYF.

J is TRBJ1-4 and V is TRBV19; 8 bases line up with TRBD1. CDR3 length: 15 residues. V was clipped by 6 bases and J by 3 bases; unmatched bases: 6. Germline loops: CDR1 LNHDA, CDR2 SQIVND (reference sequence). The CDR3 sequence is CASSETGAANEKLFF. In nucleotides, the CDR3 is TGTGCCAGTAGCGAGACAGGGGCAGCTAATGAAAAACTGTTTTTT. The whole variable domain, remainder taken from reference TRBV19 and TRBJ1-4, is DGGITQSPKYLFRKEGQNVTLSCEQNLNHDAMYWYRQDPGQGLRLIYYSQIVNDFQKGDIAEGYSVSREKKESFPLTVTSAQKNPTAFYLCASSETGAANEKLFFGSGTQLSVL.

The rearrangement links TRBV7-2 to TRBJ1-2; 7 positions agree with TRBD1. J was trimmed by 8 bases and V by 1 base; bases with no gene match: 4. Germline loops: CDR1 SGHTA, CDR2 FQGNSA. The CDR3 consists of 13 residues. This CDR3 is CASSLETGRGYTF. As DNA, the CDR3 is TGTGCCAGCAGCTTAGAGACAGGGCGAGGCTACACCTTC.

As DNA, the CDR3 is TGTGCCAGCAGTGAAAACAGGGGGCTTTACGAGCAGTACTTC. It encodes CASSENRGLYEQYF. The chain couples TRBV6-1 to TRBJ2-7; 9 nucleotides match TRBD1. Germline loops: CDR1 MNHNS, CDR2 SASEGT. Germline trimming cut 2 bases from V and 4 bases from J; bases unmatched to any gene: 3. This CDR3 is 14 amino acids long.